The TCR beta chain under discussion was sequenced for a study of blood T cell repertoires in COVID-19. Whole-study context: Material from acute and convalescent COVID-19 was sourced from the United States, Italy and Spain. In each case, the material was cDNA or gDNA derived from T cells, B-cell-depleted T cells, or PBMCs.

As handled by the study authors: Estimation of nucleated cell counts relied on the amplification of reference gene primers. The method was immunoSEQ multiplex PCR; TCRdb's version includes in-frame clones alone and lacks a portion of them. That table supplies the V and J calls and clone size; D and trimming were determined from the DNA. The table has around 300,000 clones, approximately 88% seen once. V lost 5 bases, J lost 4 bases, and 16 bases stayed unmatched. CDR1 and CDR2 (germline): KGHSH, LQKENI. CDR3 size: 17 residues. The source material was peripheral blood. The rearrangement links TRBV18 to TRBJ2-7; 8 positions agree with TRBD1. The source is a woman between 50 and 59 years old with active or convalescent COVID-19. The CDR3 region is CASSGTPGQADEYEQYF. CDR3 bases: TGTGCCAGCTCAGGAACCCCGGGACAGGCGGATGAATACGAGCAGTACTTC.